This T cell receptor beta chain is drawn from a study of shared T cell receptors in the human thymus (TCRdb year 2021). Concerning the study at large: The study investigated the way shared, self-reactive T-cell receptor alpha chains are produced in the human thymus.

CDR1 and CDR2 were assigned from the germline V gene as SGHVS and FQNEAQ. Relative to germline, V is missing 3 bases and J is missing 0 bases, with 8 bases of the junction outside any gene match. The CDR3 numbers 18 residues from cysteine through phenylalanine. Only CDR3 DNA is held: 54 bases, read in frame from base 1. Library generation was performed with the immunoSEQ multiplex PCR assay. Held by TCRdb, this immuneACCESS table contains in-frame sequences only and omits some clones. Under half of the omission traces to an unresolved V gene where checked; the cause of the rest is unknown. The sample table contains 720,000 or so clones; only one count was recorded for 80% to 90% of them. 0.0095% to 0.011% of the sample belongs to the ten largest clones. With respect to this clone: Its antigen has not been determined. Base qualities are not recorded, but no much larger clone differs from it by a single base.

The same specimen was also included in a second study, on human thymus T cells. The second publication reports: Immunologically healthy infants undergoing open corrective cardiac surgery for congenital heart defects in Finland were used as donors. The thymus tissue came from surgical resects taken out during corrective cardiac surgery. V and J gene segment usage appeared biased in both thymic and peripheral blood repertoires. Highly overlapping thymic TCR repertoires among unrelated individuals were reported in the related research. The study characterized TCR alpha and beta repertoires from seven to nine infant thymus samples and a few related peripheral blood samples. The cohort included more than five male and two female infants, with donor ages spanning 7 to 244 days. After being mechanically released from the tissue, thymocytes were kept at -70 degrees C in pellets of about 8.5-34 million cells. A QIAsymphony instrument was used to extract genomic DNA from frozen cell pellets. Using the immunoSEQ multiplex PCR assay, the TCRB and TCRAD loci were amplified from a standardized quantity of quality-controlled genomic DNA. The V(D)J region was spanned by amplicons of a length sufficient to cover the CDR3 and to identify V and J genes. Through the commercial immunoSEQ service, the amplicons were sequenced on an Illumina platform. Corrections for primer bias and sequencing errors followed previously described methods, while TCRAD and TCRB definitions were based on the IMGT database. Analysis of the repertoires was done with immunoSEQ Analyzer 3.0 and VDJTools and included basic statistics, V/J segment usage, diversity estimates, rarefaction and pairwise overlap. Diversity was estimated using the Chao1, ChaoE, Efron-Thisted, Shannon and inverse Simpson indices, and was also estimated on datasets down-sampled to the size of the smallest sample. For repertoire overlap, CDR3 nucleotide sequence, V gene and J gene had to match strictly, and clustering was done by Jaccard-based multidimensional scaling. On average, roughly 810,000 unique TCRB clonotypes were obtained from thymus samples, compared with roughly 84,000 from blood samples.

The rearranged chain carries TRBV7-8 and TRBJ1-6, and 7 bases in between align with TRBD1. Sequenced material: thymocytes. This clonotype originated in a girl less than two years old with a congenital heart defect. Donor details come from another sample of the same person, matched by shared clones. The CDR3 reads CASSLRGLSTSYNSPLHF. The DNA is TGTGCCAGCAGCTTGAGGGGGCTGAGCACCTCCTATAATTCACCCCTCCACTTT.